The next 13 T cell receptor beta chains were all read from a single sample in a study of blood T cells in healthy people across ages. The second PCR ran about 6 to 12 cycles with a sample-barcoded 5' primer and J-beta primers. TCRdb independently ran MiXCR on the 5' RACE reads; one entry per CDR3 protein. Altogether more than 650,000 distinct CDR3 sequences are present, 20% to 30% being singletons, with the ten largest covering roughly 3.1%. These same records also appear under a second study, on T cells of mothers and their children.

Sequences were obtained from blood. The receptors were sampled from a boy aged 5-17 years in good health.

There are a few counts of this clonotype. This chain joins TRBV6-5 and TRBJ2-7; no definite D call. Per the germline V gene, CDR1 is MNHEY and CDR2 is SVGAGI. This CDR3 is 11 amino acids long. Between the trimmed V and J ends, which lost 8 bases and 1 base, there was a span of 6 bases. This CDR3 reads CASWDSYEQYF. CDR3 in DNA: TGTGCCAGCTGGGATTCCTACGAGCAGTACTTC.

This chain uses TRBV5-1 with TRBJ2-1, with 10 bases that match TRBD2. Looked up from germline, CDR1 is SGHRS and CDR2 is YFSETQ. The CDR3 length is 13 residues. V gave up 0 bases and J gave up 15 bases; unmatched junction bases: 6. The CDR3 here is CASSLDFSGGWFF. For the CDR3, the DNA is TGCGCCAGCAGCTTGGATTTTAGCGGGGGGTGGTTCTTC.

The chain couples TRBV2 to TRBJ2-1; a weak D match, TRBD2 (6 bases). The CDR3 length is 13 residues. CDR1 and CDR2 from the germline V gene are SNHLY and FYNNEI. Trimming removed 4 bases from V and 9 bases from J, with 13 bases in between. CDR3 sequence (DNA): TGTGCCAGCAGTGCCGGAGGGGTAGGTGAGCAGTTCTTC. Amino acids: CASSAGGVGEQFF. The whole variable domain, remainder taken from reference TRBV2 and TRBJ2-1, is EPEVTQTPSHQVTQMGQEVILRCVPISNHLYFYWYRQILGQKVEFLVSFYNNEISEKSEIFDDQFSVERPDGSNFTLKIRSTKLEDSAMYFCASSAGGVGEQFFGPGTRLTVL.

This clonotype was detected only a few times. The chain employs TRBV20-1 and TRBJ2-1, with 8 bases fitting TRBD1. From germline, CDR1 is DFQATT and CDR2 SNEGSKA (reference sequence). The CDR3 totals 14 residues. Trimming cost V 3 bases and J 1 base; bases outside gene matches: 2. The CDR3 nucleotides read TGCAGTGCTAGGGACAGGGTTTCCTACAATGAGCAGTTCTTC. Encoded protein: CSARDRVSYNEQFF.

This clonotype was detected only a few times. The chain has TRBV12-3 or TRBV12-4 and TRBJ2-5, with D possibly being TRBD2 (5 bases). With 5 bases removed from V and 4 bases from J, the gap between germline ends came to 17 bases. There are 15 residues in the CDR3. The CDR3 sequence: CASSTGNSPSETQYF. In nucleotides, the CDR3 is TGTGCCAGCAGTACCGGGAATTCACCCTCAGAGACCCAGTACTTC.

The table lists this clonotype with a few counts. The V gene is TRBV3-1, the J gene TRBJ2-5; 7 bases align to TRBD2. V lost 0 bases and J lost 2; bases outside the gene matches: 3. Germline loops: CDR1 LGHDT, CDR2 YNNKEL (reference sequence). The CDR3 extends over 15 amino acids. DNA for the CDR3: TGTGCCAGCAGCCAAGACCTTAGCGGGCAAGAGACCCAGTACTTC. It translates to CASSQDLSGQETQYF.

There are a few counts of this clonotype. The chain combines TRBV12-3 or TRBV12-4 with TRBJ2-1; the match to TRBD1 covers 9 bases. The CDR3 loop spans 13 amino acids. Trimming took 5 bases from V and 7 from J; bases not matched to a gene: 3. The CDR3 is CASSMDRGNEQFF. CDR3 nucleotides: TGTGCCAGCAGTATGGACAGGGGTAATGAGCAGTTCTTC.

This clonotype was observed a few times. The CDR3 coding sequence is TGTGCCAGCAGCTTACAGGATTCTACCTACGAGCAGTACTTC. Translated: CASSLQDSTYEQYF. J is TRBJ2-7 and V is TRBV5-5; D perhaps matches TRBD1 (5 bases). Germline V CDR1 and CDR2: SGHKS, YYEKEE (reference sequence). Trimming took 2 bases from V and 2 from J, leaving 11 bases between them. CDR3 length: 14 amino acids.

This clonotype was counted only a few times. The V call is TRBV24-1, the J call TRBJ2-2; D remains ambiguous. This CDR3 comprises 18 residues. Germline assignment: CDR1 KGHDR and CDR2 SFDVKD. Deletions cut 4 bases from V and 5 bases from J, with 22 bases between. The CDR3 protein is CATSENLGPRSRTGELFF. The DNA of the CDR3 is TGTGCCACCAGTGAAAACCTGGGCCCCCGCTCGAGGACCGGGGAGCTGTTTTTT.

This clonotype was detected a few times. V is TRBV29-1 and J is TRBJ2-2; no definite D call. The CDR3 has 13 amino acids. The V end lost 2 bases, the J end lost 2 bases, and 6 bases lay between the germline ends. CDR1 and CDR2 from the germline V gene are SQVTM and ANQGSEA. The CDR3 nucleotides read TGCAGCGTTGAACCACCCAACACCGGGGAGCTGTTTTTT. Residues: CSVEPPNTGELFF.

This clonotype was seen more than once but under ten times. The rearrangement joins TRBV2 to TRBJ1-4, with 7 positions matching TRBD1. Trimming took 5 bases from V and 7 from J; bases not matched to a gene: 16. CDR3 size: 17 residues. Germline V CDR1 and CDR2: SNHLY, FYNNEI. This CDR3 reads CASSPRQGLFGGEKLFF. The CDR3 nucleotides are TGTGCCAGCAGTCCACGACAGGGTCTGTTTGGAGGTGAAAAACTGTTTTTT.

The chain is built from TRBV10-3 and TRBJ2-5; D gene unclear. Germline lookup yields CDR1 ENHRY and CDR2 SYGVKD. Trimming removed 8 bases from V and 1 base from J, with 11 bases in between. The CDR3 length is 13 residues. The CDR3 region is CAIASTAQETQYF. The CDR3, as DNA: TGTGCCATCGCCTCCACGGCCCAAGAGACCCAGTACTTC.

The chain combines TRBV28 with TRBJ2-5; unclear D gene. CDR3 length: 15 amino acids. Germline values: CDR1 MDHEN, CDR2 SYDVKM. V was cut by 4 bases and J by 4 bases, with 16 bases left in between. The CDR3 nucleotides are TGTGCCAGCAGTTCCGACGGCACCCGAGGAGAGACCCAGTACTTC. Protein sequence: CASSSDGTRGETQYF.